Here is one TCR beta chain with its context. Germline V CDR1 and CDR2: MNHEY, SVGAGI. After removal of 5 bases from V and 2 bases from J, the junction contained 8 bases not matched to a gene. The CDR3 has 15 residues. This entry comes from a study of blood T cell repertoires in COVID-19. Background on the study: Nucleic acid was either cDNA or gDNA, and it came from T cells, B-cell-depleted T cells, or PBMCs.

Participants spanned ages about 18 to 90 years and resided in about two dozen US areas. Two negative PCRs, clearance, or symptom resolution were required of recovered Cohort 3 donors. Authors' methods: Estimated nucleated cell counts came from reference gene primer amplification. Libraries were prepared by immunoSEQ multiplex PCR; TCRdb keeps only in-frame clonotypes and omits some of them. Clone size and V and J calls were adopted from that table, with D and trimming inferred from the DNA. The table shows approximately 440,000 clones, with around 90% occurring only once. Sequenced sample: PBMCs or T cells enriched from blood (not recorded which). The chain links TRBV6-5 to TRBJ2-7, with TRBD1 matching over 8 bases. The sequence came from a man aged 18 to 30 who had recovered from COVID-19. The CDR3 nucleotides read TGTGCCAGCAGTCCCCAGGGGGCCTATCCCTACGAGCAGTACTTC. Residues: CASSPQGAYPYEQYF.